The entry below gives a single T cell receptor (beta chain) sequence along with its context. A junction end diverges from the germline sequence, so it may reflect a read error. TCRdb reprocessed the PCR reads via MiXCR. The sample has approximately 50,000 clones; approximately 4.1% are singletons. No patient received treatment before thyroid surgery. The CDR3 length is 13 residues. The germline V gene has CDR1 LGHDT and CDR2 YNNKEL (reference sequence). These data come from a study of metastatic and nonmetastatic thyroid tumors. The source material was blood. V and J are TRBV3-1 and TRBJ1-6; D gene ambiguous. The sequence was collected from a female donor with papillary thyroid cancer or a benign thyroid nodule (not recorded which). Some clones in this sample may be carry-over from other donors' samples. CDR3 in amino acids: CASSQGPNSPLHF. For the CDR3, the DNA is TGTGCAAGCAGCCAAGGCCCTAATTCACCCCTCCACTTT.